This note documents a single T cell receptor beta chain sequence. The antigen remains undetermined. These data originate in a study of OX40 agonist ivuxolimab in advanced cancers. Study-wide findings and caveats: At doses 0.1 to 3.0 mg/kg, CD4+ and CD8+ clones expanded.

The protocol was immunoSEQ multiplex PCR, while the TCRdb copy is restricted to in-frame clones and leaves out a portion. The sample lists some 50,000 clones; around 84% were seen once. The sample in question was CD4+ or CD8+ T cells sorted from blood, obtained in a trial of the OX40 agonist ivuxolimab. This TCR was sampled from an adult with an advanced solid tumor such as melanoma, head and neck, liver or kidney cancer.

This CDR3 is CASSLAIGYEQYF. The CDR3 DNA reads TGTGCCAGCAGCTTAGCAATCGGGTACGAGCAGTACTTC. The gene calls are TRBV7-6 and TRBJ2-7; D not certain. Deletions cut 0 bases from V and 4 bases from J, with 7 bases between. CDR3 length: 13 amino acids. Germline V gene lookup returns CDR1 SGHVS and CDR2 FNYEAQ.